This entry lists 32 T cell receptor beta chains sequenced from one sample in a study of blood T cell repertoires in COVID-19 (dated by TCRdb to 2018 to 2021). The receptor library was made with the immunoSEQ multiplex PCR assay. TCRdb stores this immuneACCESS table with in-frame sequences only. Part of the clones is absent; in the studies checked, under half of the shortfall reflects unresolved V genes, and no reason is known for the rest. The sample records a few hundred thousand clones, 80% to 85% of which are singletons. The ten largest clones take up more than 2.5% of the sample. Material: peripheral blood. The receptors derive from a young woman who had recovered from COVID-19.

The V call is TRBV12-3 or TRBV12-4, the J call TRBJ2-2; a possible D gene is TRBD2 (5 bases). Trimming stripped 6 bases from V and 7 bases from J, with 9 bases between. The CDR3 loop spans 12 amino acids. Written as DNA, the CDR3 is TGTGCCAGCAGCCTCGGAGGCGGGGAGCTGTTTTTT. Translated, it gives CASSLGGGELFF.

The CDR3 bases are TGTGCCAGCAGCTTGTCACAGGGAGAGACCCAGTACTTC. Translation: CASSLSQGETQYF. The genes are TRBV5-4 and TRBJ2-5, with TRBD1 as a possible D gene (6 bases). The CDR3 totals 13 residues. Germline V lookup: CDR1 SGHNT, CDR2 YYREEE (reference sequence). V was cut by 1 base and J by 4 bases, with 8 bases left in between. Combining the CDR3 with reference TRBV5-4 and TRBJ2-5 gives the whole variable domain ETGVTQSPTHLIKTRGQQVTLRCSSQSGHNTVSWYQQALGQGPQFIFQYYREEENGRGNFPPRFSGLQFPNYSSELNVNALELDDSALYLCASSLSQGETQYFGPGTRLLVL.

The CDR3 sequence: CASSYSALAEYEQYF. The CDR3 DNA reads TGTGCCAGCAGTTACTCGGCGTTAGCGGAATACGAGCAGTACTTC. The rearrangement links TRBV6-5 to TRBJ2-7, with D possibly matching TRBD2 (6 bases). Germline lookup yields CDR1 MNHEY and CDR2 SVGAGI. CDR3 size: 15 residues. Trimming removed 0 bases at V and 4 bases at J, with 13 bases between.

The V gene is TRBV6-5, the J gene TRBJ1-5; TRBD1 might be the D (5 bases). Germline CDR1 is MNHEY and CDR2 is SVGAGI. Trimming took off 6 bases at V and 4 bases at J, with 10 bases between the two ends. The CDR3 loop spans 13 amino acids. The CDR3 nucleotides read TGTGCCAGCAGCGCACAGGCGAATCAGCCCCAGCATTTT. Amino acids: CASSAQANQPQHF.

This sequence joins TRBV15 and TRBJ2-3, with TRBD2 as a possible D gene (6 bases). The CDR3 has 15 residues. Germline V CDR1 and CDR2: LNHNV, YYDKDF (reference sequence). Trimming removed 3 bases from V and 0 bases from J, with 10 bases in between. CDR3 bases: TGTGCCACCAGCAGTGAGCGGGTCAGCACAGATACGCAGTATTTT. This gives the protein CATSSERVSTDTQYF.

The genes are TRBV5-4 and TRBJ2-5; D is ambiguous. Germline V gives CDR1 SGHNT, CDR2 YYREEE (reference sequence). Trimming left V 2 bases short and J 4 bases short, with 6 bases between. The CDR3 spans 12 residues. CDR3 sequence (DNA): TGTGCCAGCAGCTTACCCGGAGAGACCCAGTACTTC. It encodes CASSLPGETQYF.

This sequence joins TRBV6-4 and TRBJ2-5, with TRBD2 identical over 9 bases. CDR3 length: 16 amino acids. CDR1 MRHNA and CDR2 SNTAGT come from the germline V gene. With V trimmed by 4 bases and J by 1 base, 7 bases remained unmatched. The CDR3 sequence: CASSVAREGSQETQYF. CDR3 bases: TGTGCCAGCAGTGTGGCGCGGGAGGGCTCCCAAGAGACCCAGTACTTC.

This rearrangement joins TRBV5-4 to TRBJ2-2, with 7 nucleotides matching TRBD1. CDR3 length: 14 residues. Germline assignment: CDR1 SGHNT and CDR2 YYREEE (reference sequence). V shed 2 bases, J shed 9 bases, and the junction held 7 bases outside the gene matches. In DNA, the CDR3 is TGTGCCAGCAGCTTAGACAGGGTGGACCGGGAGCTGTTTTTT. Translating it yields CASSLDRVDRELFF.

The chain couples TRBV4-2 to TRBJ2-1; D not certain. The CDR3 covers 15 residues. Germline lookup yields CDR1 LGHNA and CDR2 YNFKEQ. The V and J ends lost 0 bases and 8 bases respectively, with 14 bases between them. This CDR3 reads CASSQDTRSWDEQFF. The CDR3 DNA is TGTGCCAGCAGCCAAGATACGAGGAGTTGGGATGAGCAGTTCTTC.

This chain uses TRBV5-1 with TRBJ2-7; 10 bases fit TRBD1. The germline gives CDR1 SGHRS, CDR2 YFSETQ. The CDR3 consists of 14 residues. V trimming: 6 bases; J trimming: 6 bases; junction bases outside the gene matches: 9. CDR3 loop: CASTLGTGEGEQYF. CDR3 in DNA: TGCGCCAGCACCCTAGGGACAGGGGAGGGCGAGCAGTACTTC.

The gene calls are TRBV14 and TRBJ1-6, with 7 bases that match TRBD1. CDR3 length: 14 amino acids. V shed 4 bases, J shed 10 bases, and the junction held 7 bases outside the gene matches. Germline values: CDR1 SGHDN, CDR2 FVKESK. CDR3 DNA sequence: TGTGCCAGCAGCCTACGACAGGGATCCTCACCCCTCCACTTT. Translated: CASSLRQGSSPLHF. The entire variable domain, with the rest obtained from reference TRBV14 and TRBJ1-6, is as follows: EAGVTQFPSHSVIEKGQTVTLRCDPISGHDNLYWYRRVMGKEIKFLLHFVKESKQDESGMPNNRFLAERTGGTYSTLKVQPAELEDSGVYFCASSLRQGSSPLHFGNGTRLTVT.

The chain is built from TRBV2 and TRBJ2-2; D call uncertain. Per germline, CDR1 SNHLY and CDR2 FYNNEI. Trimming removed 5 bases from V and 3 bases from J, with 7 bases in between. This CDR3 region has 13 residues. CDR3 loop: CASSLLDTGELFF. The CDR3 region has the DNA TGTGCCAGCAGTCTTTTAGACACCGGGGAGCTGTTTTTT.

The V and J genes are TRBV30 and TRBJ1-6; 9 bases align to TRBD1. Trimming at V came to 4 bases and at J to 8 bases, leaving 3 bases not matched to a gene. The V gene's germline CDR1 is GTSNPN and CDR2 SVGIG (reference sequence). CDR3 size: 13 residues. The DNA for the CDR3 is TGTGCCTGGACGGGACAGGGTTATTCACCCCTCCACTTT. Its translation is CAWTGQGYSPLHF.

The chain is built from TRBV5-5 and TRBJ1-1, with TRBD1 matching over 7 bases. The CDR3 contains 15 residues. CDR1 SGHKS and CDR2 YYEKEE come from the germline V gene (reference sequence). V trimming: 0 bases; J trimming: 4 bases; junction bases outside the gene matches: 6. The DNA of the CDR3 is TGTGCCAGCAGCTTGGTGCGCAGGGGGACCACTGAAGCTTTCTTT. Its translation is CASSLVRRGTTEAFF.

The rearrangement links TRBV5-4 to TRBJ2-1; TRBD2 matches 11 bases. CDR3 length: 17 residues. The V gene's germline CDR1 is SGHNT and CDR2 YYREEE (reference sequence). Trimming cost V 1 base and J 3 bases; bases outside gene matches: 6. CDR3 in DNA: TGTGCCAGCAGCTTGTGGGGGGGACTAGCGGACTACAATGAGCAGTTCTTC. As protein: CASSLWGGLADYNEQFF.

The CDR3 is CASSLDGTGELFF. In nucleotides, the CDR3 is TGTGCCAGCAGCTTAGACGGCACCGGGGAGCTGTTTTTT. The chain has TRBV7-9 and TRBJ2-2; D remains unclear. Trimming pared 1 base from V and 4 bases from J, leaving 4 bases between. This CDR3 is built from 13 residues. The germline CDR1 and CDR2 sequences are SEHNR and FQNEAQ (reference sequence).

This sequence joins TRBV19 and TRBJ2-1, with 15 bases fitting TRBD2. Germline CDR1 reads LNHDA; CDR2 reads SQIVND (reference sequence). J lost 2 bases, V lost 0 bases, and 2 bases had no gene match. The length of the CDR3 is 18 residues. The CDR3 loop is CASSIEGLAGGPYNEQFF. Written as DNA, the CDR3 is TGTGCCAGTAGTATAGAGGGACTAGCGGGAGGTCCCTACAATGAGCAGTTCTTC.

The chain links TRBV30 to TRBJ1-3; D is undetermined. From germline, CDR1 is GTSNPN and CDR2 SVGIG (reference sequence). Trimming left V 3 bases short and J 4 bases short, with 10 bases between. The CDR3 sequence is 13 residues long. The CDR3 protein is CAWRSGAGNTIYF. The CDR3, as DNA: TGTGCCTGGAGGTCGGGTGCCGGAAACACCATATATTTT. Complete variable domain (other parts from reference TRBV30 and TRBJ1-3): SQTIHQWPATLVQPVGSPLSLECTVEGTSNPNLYWYRQAAGRGLQLLFYSVGIGQISSEVPQNLSASRPQDRQFILSSKKLLLSDSGFYLCAWRSGAGNTIYFGEGSWLTVV.

The chain joins TRBV18 to TRBJ2-7, with TRBD1 matching 9 bases. Germline assignment: CDR1 KGHSH and CDR2 LQKENI. The CDR3 extends over 15 amino acids. With 5 bases clipped from V and 2 bases from J, the junction kept 7 bases outside the gene matches. Written as DNA, the CDR3 is TGTGCCAGCTCAGCGGGACAGGGCCAAACCTACGAGCAGTACTTC. Translation: CASSAGQGQTYEQYF.

The V call is TRBV9, the J call TRBJ2-7, with 14 bases aligning to TRBD2. Germline lookup yields CDR1 SGDLS and CDR2 YYNGEE. Losses at the gene ends were 4 bases for V and 0 bases for J; bases not matched to a gene: 6. The CDR3 contains 17 residues. The CDR3: CASSPRGLAGDSYEQYF. The CDR3 DNA is TGTGCCAGCAGCCCGAGGGGACTAGCGGGGGACTCCTACGAGCAGTACTTC.

The V and J genes are TRBV29-1 and TRBJ1-4, with 10 bases matching TRBD1. The CDR3 runs to 15 residues. Trimming took 4 bases from V and 2 from J; bases not matched to a gene: 4. CDR1 is SQVTM, CDR2 ANQGSEA, per germline. CDR3 nucleotide sequence: TGCAGCGTTGCGGGACAGGGGTTGACTAATGAAAAACTGTTTTTT. Protein product: CSVAGQGLTNEKLFF.

The chain joins TRBV5-1 to TRBJ1-6, with a weak D call TRBD1 (6 bases). Per the germline V gene, CDR1 is SGHRS and CDR2 is YFSETQ. The CDR3 is 14 residues long. The V end was cut by 2 bases, the J end by 10 bases, with 13 bases between. CDR3 nucleotides: TGCGCCAGCAGCTTTGCAGGGGAAGGCTCACCCCTCCACTTT. Translation: CASSFAGEGSPLHF.

This chain links TRBV7-2 with TRBJ2-5, with TRBD2 matching 12 bases. Germline trimming cut 2 bases from V and 4 bases from J; bases unmatched to any gene: 5. The CDR3 is made up of 16 amino acids. Germline-derived CDR1 and CDR2 are SGHTA and FQGNSA. The chain's CDR3 is CASSLIAGLAGETQYF. In nucleotides, the CDR3 is TGTGCCAGCAGCTTAATAGCGGGACTAGCGGGAGAGACCCAGTACTTC.

The gene calls are TRBV12-5 and TRBJ2-1, with D maybe TRBD1 (5 bases). The CDR3 is 15 amino acids. V lost 0 bases and J lost 5, with 11 bases in between. Per the germline V gene, CDR1 is LGHNT and CDR2 is FRNRAP. This chain's CDR3 is CASGLVIGAHNEQFF. As DNA, the CDR3 is TGTGCTAGTGGTTTGGTCATAGGGGCCCACAATGAGCAGTTCTTC.

This chain connects TRBV6-1 to TRBJ2-1; 9 nucleotides match TRBD1. Germline CDR1 is MNHNS and CDR2 is SASEGT. This CDR3 spans 16 amino acids. V dropped 3 bases and J dropped 4; count of bases not matched to a gene: 7. The CDR3 DNA reads as TGTGCCAGCAGTGAGGCTCTGGGACAGGGTTACAATGAGCAGTTCTTC. As protein: CASSEALGQGYNEQFF.

The gene calls are TRBV30 and TRBJ1-2; D is possibly TRBD1 (5 bases). V was shortened by 8 bases and J by 4 bases, with 17 bases between the two germline ends. The CDR3 extends over 13 amino acids. Germline V gene sequence: CDR1 GTSNPN, CDR2 SVGIG (reference sequence). In nucleotides, the CDR3 is TGTGCCCAGGATGCAGGGAGGATCTATGGCTACACCTTC. This encodes CAQDAGRIYGYTF.

The gene calls are TRBV28 and TRBJ2-1; TRBD1 agrees at 7 bases. The V and J ends lost 3 bases and 8 bases, in that order; junction bases with no gene match: 10. Germline values: CDR1 MDHEN, CDR2 SYDVKM. The CDR3 length is 15 residues. In DNA form, the CDR3 reads TGTGCCAGCAGTTTGGCAGGGGGATTGGTAGATGAGCAGTTCTTC. It translates to CASSLAGGLVDEQFF.

This chain joins TRBV9 and TRBJ1-1; tentatively, D is TRBD1 (6 bases). The CDR3 is 15 residues long. Germline CDR1 is SGDLS and CDR2 is YYNGEE. V was shortened by 2 bases and J by 7 bases, with 18 bases between the two germline ends. Here the CDR3 reads CASSVGGTQVYEAFF. As DNA, the CDR3 is TGTGCCAGCAGCGTTGGTGGGACACAGGTTTATGAAGCTTTCTTT.

This CDR3 reads CASSWDRGGEKLFF. CDR3 coding DNA: TGTGCCAGCAGTTGGGACAGGGGAGGGGAAAAACTGTTTTTT. This chain links TRBV28 with TRBJ1-4; 10 nucleotides match TRBD1. The V gene end was trimmed by 4 bases and the J gene end by 8 bases; junction bases not matched to a gene: 4. This CDR3 has 14 residues. Germline V lookup: CDR1 MDHEN, CDR2 SYDVKM.

CDR3 nucleotides: TGTGCCAGCGGGCCCAGCTCCTATAATTCACCCCTCCACTTT. Translating it yields CASGPSSYNSPLHF. The chain recombines TRBV25-1 with TRBJ1-6, with unresolved D. The germline V and J ends were trimmed by 8 bases and 0 bases, with 8 bases remaining between them. The CDR3 runs 14 residues. Germline values: CDR1 MGHDK, CDR2 SYGVNS.

V gene TRBV30 combines with J gene TRBJ1-5; TRBD1 might be the D (6 bases). The germline V gene encodes CDR1 GTSNPN and CDR2 SVGIG (reference sequence). The CDR3 contains 14 residues. The ends were cut back, 1 base at V and 3 bases at J, with 10 bases in the middle. The CDR3 DNA is TGTGCCTGGAGTGGCGGACAGCCCAATCAGCCCCAGCATTTT. Translating it yields CAWSGGQPNQPQHF.

The genes are TRBV18 and TRBJ1-5; 7 bases are shared with TRBD1. The germline CDR1 and CDR2 sequences are KGHSH and LQKENI. V gave up 4 bases and J gave up 3 bases; unmatched junction bases: 6. The CDR3 runs to 15 residues. The CDR3 coding sequence is TGTGCCAGCTCACAACTAACAGGGGTCAATCAGCCCCAGCATTTT. The encoded protein is CASSQLTGVNQPQHF.